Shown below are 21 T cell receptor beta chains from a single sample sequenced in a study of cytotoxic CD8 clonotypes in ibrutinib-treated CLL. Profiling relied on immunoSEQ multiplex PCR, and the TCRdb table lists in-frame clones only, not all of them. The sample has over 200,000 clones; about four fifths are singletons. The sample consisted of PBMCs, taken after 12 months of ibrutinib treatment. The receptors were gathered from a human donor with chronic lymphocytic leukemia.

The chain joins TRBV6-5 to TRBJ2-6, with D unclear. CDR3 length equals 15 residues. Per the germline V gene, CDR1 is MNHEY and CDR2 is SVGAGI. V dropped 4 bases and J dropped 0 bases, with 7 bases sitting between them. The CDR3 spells CASSWAASGANVLTF. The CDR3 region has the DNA TGTGCCAGCAGTTGGGCGGCCTCTGGGGCCAACGTCCTGACTTTC.

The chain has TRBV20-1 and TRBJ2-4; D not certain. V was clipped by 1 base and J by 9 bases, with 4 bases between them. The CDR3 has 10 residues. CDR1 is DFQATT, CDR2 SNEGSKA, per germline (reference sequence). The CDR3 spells CSARAAIQYF. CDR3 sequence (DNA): TGCAGTGCTAGAGCGGCCATTCAGTACTTC.

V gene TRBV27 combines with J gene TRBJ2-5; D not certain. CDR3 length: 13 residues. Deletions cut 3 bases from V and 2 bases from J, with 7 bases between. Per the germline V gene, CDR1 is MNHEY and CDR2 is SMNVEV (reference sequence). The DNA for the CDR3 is TGTGCCAGCAGTTTGGCGCGGCAAGAGACCCAGTACTTC. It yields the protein CASSLARQETQYF.

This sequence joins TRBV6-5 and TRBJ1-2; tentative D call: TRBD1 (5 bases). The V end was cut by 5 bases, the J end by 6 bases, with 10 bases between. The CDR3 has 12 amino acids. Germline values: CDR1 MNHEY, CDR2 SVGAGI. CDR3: CASSGRGDGYTF. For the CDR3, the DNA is TGTGCCAGCAGTGGTCGAGGGGATGGCTACACCTTC.

This chain's CDR3 is CASSIWDRGYEQYF. As DNA, the CDR3 is TGTGCCAGCAGCATCTGGGACAGGGGCTACGAGCAGTACTTC. V and J are TRBV5-6 and TRBJ2-7, with 10 bases matching TRBD1. J lost 3 bases, V lost 4 bases, and 4 bases had no gene match. The CDR3 is made up of 14 amino acids. CDR1 SGHDT and CDR2 YYEEEE come from the germline V gene.

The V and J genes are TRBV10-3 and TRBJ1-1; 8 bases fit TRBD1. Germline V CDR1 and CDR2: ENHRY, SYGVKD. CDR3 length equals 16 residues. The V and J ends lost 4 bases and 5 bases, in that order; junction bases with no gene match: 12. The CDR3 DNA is TGTGCCATCAGTGGGGGTCAGGGGGCAAGGAGGACTGAAGCTTTCTTT. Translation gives CAISGGQGARRTEAFF.

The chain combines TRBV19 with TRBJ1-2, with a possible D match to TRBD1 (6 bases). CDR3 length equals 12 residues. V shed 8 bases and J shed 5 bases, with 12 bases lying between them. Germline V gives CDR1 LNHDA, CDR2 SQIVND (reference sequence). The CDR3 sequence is CASSKTGYGYTF. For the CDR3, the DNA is TGTGCCAGTTCCAAAACAGGGTATGGCTACACCTTC.

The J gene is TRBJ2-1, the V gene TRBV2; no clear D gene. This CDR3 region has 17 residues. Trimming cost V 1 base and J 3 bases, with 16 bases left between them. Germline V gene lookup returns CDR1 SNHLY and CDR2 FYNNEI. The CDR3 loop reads CASSEGSRRVFYNEQFF. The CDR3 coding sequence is TGTGCCAGCAGTGAAGGTAGCCGCCGCGTATTCTACAATGAGCAGTTCTTC.

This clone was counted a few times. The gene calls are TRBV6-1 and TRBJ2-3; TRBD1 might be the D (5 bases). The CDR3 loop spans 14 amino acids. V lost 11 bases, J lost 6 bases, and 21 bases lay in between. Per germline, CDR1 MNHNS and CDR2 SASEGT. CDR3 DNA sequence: TGTGCCCACCGTAGGGGCGAAACCCGGGATACGCAGTATTTT. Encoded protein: CAHRRGETRDTQYF.

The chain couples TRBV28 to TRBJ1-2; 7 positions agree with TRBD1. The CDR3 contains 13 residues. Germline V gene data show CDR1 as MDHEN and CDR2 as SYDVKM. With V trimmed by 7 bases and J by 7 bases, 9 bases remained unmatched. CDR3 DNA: TGTGCCAGCATCTGGGGGAGGGGGCTTGGCTACACCTTC. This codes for CASIWGRGLGYTF.

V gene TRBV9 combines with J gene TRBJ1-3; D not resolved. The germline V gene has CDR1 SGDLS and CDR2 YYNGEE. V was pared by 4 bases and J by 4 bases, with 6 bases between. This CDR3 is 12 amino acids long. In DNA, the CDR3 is TGTGCCAGCAGCCCACAGGGAAACACCATATATTTT. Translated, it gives CASSPQGNTIYF.

The CDR3 loop reads CASSPRGQGTGELFF. CDR3 in DNA: TGTGCCAGCAGCCCCCGGGGCCAGGGGACCGGGGAGCTGTTTTTT. V and J are TRBV5-4 and TRBJ2-2, with a possible D match to TRBD1 (6 bases). The germline V gene encodes CDR1 SGHNT and CDR2 YYREEE (reference sequence). The germline V and J ends were trimmed by 4 bases and 5 bases, with 15 bases remaining between them. CDR3 length: 15 amino acids.

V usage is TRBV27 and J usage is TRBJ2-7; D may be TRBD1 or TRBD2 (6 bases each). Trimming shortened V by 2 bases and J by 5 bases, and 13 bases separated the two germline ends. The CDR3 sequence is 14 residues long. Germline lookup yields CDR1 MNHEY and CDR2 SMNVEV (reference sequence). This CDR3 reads CASSLQEGVNEQYF. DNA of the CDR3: TGTGCCAGCAGTTTACAGGAGGGGGTGAACGAGCAGTACTTC.

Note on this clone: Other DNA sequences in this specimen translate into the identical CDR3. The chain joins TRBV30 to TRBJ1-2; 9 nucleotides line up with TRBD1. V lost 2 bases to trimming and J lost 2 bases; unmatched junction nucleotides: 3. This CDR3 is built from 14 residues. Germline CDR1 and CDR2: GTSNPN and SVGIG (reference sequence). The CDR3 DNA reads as TGTGCCTGGAGTACCGACAGGGGGAACTATGGCTACACCTTC. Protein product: CAWSTDRGNYGYTF. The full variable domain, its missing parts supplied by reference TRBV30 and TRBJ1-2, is SQTIHQWPATLVQPVGSPLSLECTVEGTSNPNLYWYRQAAGRGLQLLFYSVGIGQISSEVPQNLSASRPQDRQFILSSKKLLLSDSGFYLCAWSTDRGNYGYTFGSGTRLTVV.

CDR3 amino acids: CASGGGQGAYQPQHF. CDR3 DNA: TGTGCCAGCGGGGGGGGACAGGGGGCTTATCAGCCCCAGCATTTT. This sequence joins TRBV6-6 and TRBJ1-5, with 12 bases matching TRBD1. The CDR3 runs 15 residues. V was pared by 8 bases and J by 5 bases, with 7 bases of the junction left unmatched. Germline-derived CDR1 and CDR2 are MNHNY and SVGAGI (reference sequence).

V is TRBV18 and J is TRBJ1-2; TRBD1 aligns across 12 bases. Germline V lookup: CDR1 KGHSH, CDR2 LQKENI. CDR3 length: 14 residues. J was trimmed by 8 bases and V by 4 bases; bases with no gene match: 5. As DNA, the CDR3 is TGTGCCAGCTCACGGGGACAGGGGGCGACGGGCTACACCTTC. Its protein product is CASSRGQGATGYTF.

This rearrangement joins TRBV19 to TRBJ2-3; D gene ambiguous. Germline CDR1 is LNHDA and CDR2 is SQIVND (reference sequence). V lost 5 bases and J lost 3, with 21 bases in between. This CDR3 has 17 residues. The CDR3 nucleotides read TGTGCCAGTAGTCCTCTTGGAGAACCCCCTTTTACAGATACGCAGTATTTT. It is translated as CASSPLGEPPFTDTQYF.

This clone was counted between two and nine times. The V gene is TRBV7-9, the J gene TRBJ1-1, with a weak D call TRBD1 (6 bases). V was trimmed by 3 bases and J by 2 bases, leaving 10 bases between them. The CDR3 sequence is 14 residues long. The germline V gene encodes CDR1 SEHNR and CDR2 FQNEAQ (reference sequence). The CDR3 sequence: CASSFSGVNTEAFF. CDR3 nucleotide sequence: TGTGCCAGCAGCTTCTCAGGGGTTAACACTGAAGCTTTCTTT. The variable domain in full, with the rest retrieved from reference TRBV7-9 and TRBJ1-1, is DTGVSQNPRHKITKRGQNVTFRCDPISEHNRLYWYRQTLGQGPEFLTYFQNEAQLEKSRLLSDRFSAERPKGSFSTLEIQRTEQGDSAMYLCASSFSGVNTEAFFGQGTRLTVV.

The CDR3 loop is CASSLATLSYEQYF. Here the CDR3 DNA reads TGTGCCAGCAGCTTGGCAACCCTTTCCTACGAGCAGTACTTC. The V and J genes are TRBV5-6 and TRBJ2-7; no definite D call. Germline CDR1 reads SGHDT; CDR2 reads YYEEEE. V gave up 0 bases and J gave up 1 base, with 8 bases separating them. CDR3 size: 14 residues.

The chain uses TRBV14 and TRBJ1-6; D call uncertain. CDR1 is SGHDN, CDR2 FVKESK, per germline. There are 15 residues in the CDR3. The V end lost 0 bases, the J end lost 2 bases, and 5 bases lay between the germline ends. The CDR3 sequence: CASSQERAYNSPLHF. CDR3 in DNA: TGTGCCAGCAGCCAAGAAAGGGCCTATAATTCACCCCTCCACTTT.

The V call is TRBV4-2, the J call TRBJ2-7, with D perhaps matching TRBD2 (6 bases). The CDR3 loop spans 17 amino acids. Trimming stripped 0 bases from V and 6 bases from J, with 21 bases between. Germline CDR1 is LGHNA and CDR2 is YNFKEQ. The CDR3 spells CASSQESGGSRLGEQYF. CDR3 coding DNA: TGTGCCAGCAGCCAAGAGTCTGGGGGGAGCCGCCTAGGCGAGCAGTACTTC.